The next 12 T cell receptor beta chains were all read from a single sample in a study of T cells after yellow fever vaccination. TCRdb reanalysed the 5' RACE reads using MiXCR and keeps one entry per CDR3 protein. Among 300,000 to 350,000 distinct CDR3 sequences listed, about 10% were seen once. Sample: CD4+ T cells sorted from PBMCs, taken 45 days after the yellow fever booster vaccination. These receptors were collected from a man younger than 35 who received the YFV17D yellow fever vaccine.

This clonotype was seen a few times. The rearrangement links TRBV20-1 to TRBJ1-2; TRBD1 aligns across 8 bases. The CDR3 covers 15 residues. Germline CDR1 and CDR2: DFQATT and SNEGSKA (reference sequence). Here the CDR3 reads CTIRQGQGGNYGYTF. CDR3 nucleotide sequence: TGCACGATCCGACAGGGGCAAGGAGGGAACTATGGCTACACCTTC.

The CDR3 DNA sequence: TGTGCCAGCAGCTTTACTGGCGGCGAAAAACTGTTTTTT. Its protein is CASSFTGGEKLFF. The chain has TRBV7-9 and TRBJ1-4, with unresolved D. The germline V gene encodes CDR1 SEHNR and CDR2 FQNEAQ (reference sequence). The CDR3 covers 13 residues. V lost 3 bases and J lost 8, with 10 bases in between.

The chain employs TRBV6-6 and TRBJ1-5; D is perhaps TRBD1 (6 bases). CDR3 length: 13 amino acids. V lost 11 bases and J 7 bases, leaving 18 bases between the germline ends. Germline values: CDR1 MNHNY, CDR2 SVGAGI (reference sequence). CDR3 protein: CAVSTGSSQPQHF. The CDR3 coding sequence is TGTGCCGTGTCCACAGGGAGTAGCCAGCCCCAGCATTTT.

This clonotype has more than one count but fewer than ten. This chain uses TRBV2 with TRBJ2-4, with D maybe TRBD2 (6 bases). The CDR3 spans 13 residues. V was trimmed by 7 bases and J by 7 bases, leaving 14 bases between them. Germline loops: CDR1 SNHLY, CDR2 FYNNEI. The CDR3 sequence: CASIGAGSNIQYF. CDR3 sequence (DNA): TGTGCCAGCATCGGGGCCGGGAGCAACATTCAGTACTTC.

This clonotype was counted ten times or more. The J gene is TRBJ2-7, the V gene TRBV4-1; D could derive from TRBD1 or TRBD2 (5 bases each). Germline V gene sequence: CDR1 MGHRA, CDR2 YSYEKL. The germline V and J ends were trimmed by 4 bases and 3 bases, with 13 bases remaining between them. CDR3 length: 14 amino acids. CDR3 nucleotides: TGCGCCAGCAGCCGGACCATGGGGGACTACGAGCAGTACGTC. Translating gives CASSRTMGDYEQYV.

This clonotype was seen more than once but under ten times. CDR3 loop: CASSLEVVGGPEQFF. In DNA, the CDR3 is TGTGCCAGCAGCTTAGAGGTAGTGGGGGGCCCTGAGCAGTTCTTC. This chain links TRBV7-8 with TRBJ2-1; D tentatively fits TRBD1 or TRBD2 (6 bases each). The CDR3 covers 15 residues. V lost 1 base and J 9 bases, leaving 16 bases between the germline ends. The germline CDR1 and CDR2 sequences are SGHVS and FQNEAQ. The full variable domain, completed using reference TRBV7-8 and TRBJ2-1, is GAGVSQSPRYKVAKRGQDVALRCDPISGHVSLFWYQQALGQGPEFLTYFQNEAQLDKSGLPSDRFFAERPEGSVSTLKIQRTQQEDSAVYLCASSLEVVGGPEQFFGPGTRLTVL.

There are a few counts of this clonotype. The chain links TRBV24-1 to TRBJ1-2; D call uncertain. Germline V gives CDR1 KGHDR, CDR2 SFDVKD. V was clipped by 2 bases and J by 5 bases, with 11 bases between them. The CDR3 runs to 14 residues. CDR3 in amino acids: CATSDSTTGYGYTF. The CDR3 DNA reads TGTGCCACCAGTGATTCCACGACGGGTTATGGCTACACCTTC.

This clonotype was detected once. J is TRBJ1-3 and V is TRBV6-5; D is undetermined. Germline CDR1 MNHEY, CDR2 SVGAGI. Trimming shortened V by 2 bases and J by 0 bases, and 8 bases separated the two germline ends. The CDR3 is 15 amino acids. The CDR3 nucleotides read TGTGCCAGCAGTTACGAACGGCGCTCTGGAAACACCATATATTTT. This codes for CASSYERRSGNTIYF.

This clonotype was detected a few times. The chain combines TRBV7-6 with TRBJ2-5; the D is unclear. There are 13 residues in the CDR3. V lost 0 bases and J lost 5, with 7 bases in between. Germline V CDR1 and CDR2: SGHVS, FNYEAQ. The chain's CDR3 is CASSLAVAETQYF. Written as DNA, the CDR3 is TGTGCCAGCAGCTTAGCGGTGGCCGAGACCCAGTACTTC.

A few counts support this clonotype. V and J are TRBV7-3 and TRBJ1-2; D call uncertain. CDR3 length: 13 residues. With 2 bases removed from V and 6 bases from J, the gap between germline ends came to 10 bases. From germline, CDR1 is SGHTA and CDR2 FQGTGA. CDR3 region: CASSLDGSDGYTF. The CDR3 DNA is TGTGCCAGCAGCTTAGACGGGAGTGATGGCTACACCTTC.

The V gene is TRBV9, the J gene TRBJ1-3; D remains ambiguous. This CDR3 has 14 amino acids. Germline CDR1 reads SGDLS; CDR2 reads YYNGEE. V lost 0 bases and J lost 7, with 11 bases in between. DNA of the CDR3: TGTGCCAGCAGCGTAGCAGGTACTTCGAACACCATATATTTT. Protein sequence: CASSVAGTSNTIYF.

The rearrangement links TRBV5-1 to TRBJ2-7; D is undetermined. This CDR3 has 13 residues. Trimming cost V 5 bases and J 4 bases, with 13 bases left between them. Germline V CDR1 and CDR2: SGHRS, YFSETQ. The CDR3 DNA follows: TGCGCCAGCAGGGGTCCAGCCAAATACGAGCAGTACGTC. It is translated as CASRGPAKYEQYV.